This T cell receptor (beta chain) was identified in a study of OX40 agonist ivuxolimab in advanced cancers. At the level of the study: The dose-escalation cohort had hepatocellular carcinoma, melanoma, renal cell or head and neck cancer.

Clones were sequenced by immunoSEQ multiplex PCR, and TCRdb holds only the in-frame ones, with some missing. The repertoire includes 55,000 to 85,000 clones, more than 75% of them detected once, and about 0.61% sits in the top ten. This CDR3 has 12 residues. The germline CDR1 and CDR2 sequences are SGHTA and FQGNSA. The V end lost 1 base, the J end lost 6 bases, and 7 bases lay between the germline ends. This clone was detected once. The J gene is TRBJ2-7, the V gene TRBV7-2; D remains ambiguous. The sequencing used CD4+ or CD8+ T cells sorted from blood, collected in a trial of the OX40 agonist ivuxolimab. The TCR originated in an adult with an advanced solid tumor such as melanoma, head and neck, liver or kidney cancer. CDR3 coding DNA: TGTGCCAGCAGCTTAGGCGTAGGCGAGCAGTACTTC. It encodes CASSLGVGEQYF. Looking up the rest from reference TRBV7-2 and TRBJ2-7 gives the full variable domain: GAGVSQSPSNKVTEKGKDVELRCDPISGHTALYWYRQSLGQGLEFLIYFQGNSAPDKSGLPSDRFSAERTGGSVSTLTIQRTQQEDSAVYLCASSLGVGEQYFGPGTRLTVT.